This T cell receptor (beta chain) was documented in a study of blood T cell repertoires in COVID-19. This CDR3 spans 15 amino acids. In germline, CDR1 is SGHRS, CDR2 YFSETQ. Trimming removed 1 base from V and 1 base from J, with 8 bases in between. Generated by immunoSEQ multiplex PCR, the TCRdb table keeps only in-frame clones and is missing some. Among 20,000 to 25,000 clones listed, more than 80% were seen once. This clonotype was sampled from a woman older than 75 with active or convalescent COVID-19. Material for sequencing was peripheral blood. V gene TRBV5-1 combines with J gene TRBJ1-4; the D gene is possibly TRBD1 (5 bases). CDR3 sequence (DNA): TGCGCCAGCAGCTTGAACGACAGAACTAATGAAAAACTGTTTTTT. Encoded protein: CASSLNDRTNEKLFF. Complete variable domain (other parts from reference TRBV5-1 and TRBJ1-4): KAGVTQTPRYLIKTRGQQVTLSCSPISGHRSVSWYQQTPGQGLQFLFEYFSETQRNKGNFPGRFSGRQFSNSRSEMNVSTLELGDSALYLCASSLNDRTNEKLFFGSGTQLSVL.